This TCR beta chain was observed in a study of CD8 T cells in Susac syndrome. Study-level results: The relatively small number of individuals in the TCR sequencing and HLA analysis was acknowledged by the study.

Of note for this clonotype: What it binds is not known.

Random hexamers were used to reverse transcribe an amount of roughly 0.5 to 1 ug RNA. Using its own MiXCR run on the immunoSEQ multiplex PCR reads, TCRdb lists one record per CDR3 protein. The data hold 400,000 or so distinct CDR3 sequences, with about 85% observed a single time. V gave up 8 bases and J gave up 4 bases, with 16 bases separating them. The CDR3 spans 14 residues. Sequencing was done on a sample of CD8+ T cells from PBMCs. The TCR comes from a human donor with multiple sclerosis. This chain joins TRBV12-3 or TRBV12-4 and TRBJ2-3; D may be TRBD2 (6 bases). CDR3 nucleotides: TGTGCCAGCTTCCGAGTCGGGAGTGCAGATACGCAGTATTTT. It yields the protein CASFRVGSADTQYF.